This is a list of T cell receptor beta chains from one sample in a study of identical twins. In TCRdb, the 5' RACE reads were re-called with MiXCR into one record per CDR3 protein. The sample holds around 1.7 million distinct CDR3 sequences, about 32% seen once. The specimen sequenced was cord blood. The receptors stem from a newborn girl in good health. Both conserved end residues are trimmed from each CDR3.

cdr3_aa: ASSLEGRYLATNEKLF; v_call: TRBV7-2; j_call: TRBJ1-4
cdr3_aa: ASKGADNQPQH; v_call: TRBV3-1; j_call: TRBJ1-5
cdr3_aa: SARGASGVPDTQY; v_call: TRBV20-1; j_call: TRBJ2-3
cdr3_aa: ASGQKGLPGTSGSYEQY; v_call: TRBV7-9; j_call: TRBJ2-7
cdr3_aa: ASRSTTAPYGAGDKDTQY; v_call: TRBV12-3/TRBV12-4; j_call: TRBJ2-3
cdr3_aa: ASSQDGTRGEQY; v_call: TRBV4-1; j_call: TRBJ2-7
cdr3_aa: AGSKQANTEAF; v_call: TRBV2; j_call: TRBJ1-1
cdr3_aa: ASSQGLIRGLNIQY; v_call: TRBV3-1; j_call: TRBJ2-4
cdr3_aa: ATSDPLAGLYNEQF; v_call: TRBV24-1; j_call: TRBJ2-1
cdr3_aa: ASSLSRTASYEQY; v_call: TRBV27; j_call: TRBJ2-7
cdr3_aa: ASRDSVAAANTGELF; v_call: TRBV2; j_call: TRBJ2-2
cdr3_aa: SARTSGVDEQY; v_call: TRBV20-1; j_call: TRBJ2-7
cdr3_aa: ASSVTGGDYEQY; v_call: TRBV6-1; j_call: TRBJ2-7
cdr3_aa: SVGRVAYQETQY; v_call: TRBV29-1; j_call: TRBJ2-5
cdr3_aa: SAVGVRPTSYEQY; v_call: TRBV20-1; j_call: TRBJ2-7
cdr3_aa: SARGGDRGYGYT; v_call: TRBV20-1; j_call: TRBJ1-2